Below are 23 T cell receptor beta chains sequenced from a single sample in a study of blood T cell repertoires in COVID-19 (dated by TCRdb to 2020 to 2021). The library was produced with the immunoSEQ multiplex PCR assay. As stored in TCRdb, this immuneACCESS dataset retains in-frame rearrangements with V and J assigned. A fraction of the clones does not appear; measured against another copy, unresolved V genes explain less than half of the discrepancy, and the remainder lacks a known reason. The sample table records approximately 260,000 clones; approximately 78% of these occur just once. Together, the top ten hold roughly 12% of the sample. Material: peripheral blood. The receptors were gathered from a woman aged 55 to 70 with active or convalescent COVID-19.

The V gene is TRBV28, the J gene TRBJ1-2; D is perhaps TRBD1 (5 bases). Between the trimmed V and J ends, which lost 3 bases and 5 bases, there was a span of 10 bases. The CDR3 runs to 13 residues. Germline V gene sequence: CDR1 MDHEN, CDR2 SYDVKM. The CDR3 loop is CASSFASGYGYTF. The CDR3 nucleotides are TGTGCCAGCAGTTTTGCGTCAGGGTATGGCTACACCTTC.

This chain connects TRBV3-1 (or the pseudogene TRBV3-2) to TRBJ1-5; tentative D call: TRBD1 (5 bases). The CDR3 runs to 14 residues. With 0 bases removed from V and 6 bases from J, the gap between germline ends came to 9 bases. The germline V gene encodes CDR1 LGHDT and CDR2 YNNKEL (reference sequence). CDR3 amino acids: CASSQDVGGQPQHF. The CDR3 DNA follows: TGTGCCAGCAGCCAAGACGTGGGGGGTCAGCCCCAGCATTTT.

The chain joins TRBV19 to TRBJ1-6; 7 positions match TRBD1. This CDR3 contains 14 residues. V trimming: 5 bases; J trimming: 6 bases; junction bases outside the gene matches: 4. From germline, CDR1 is LNHDA and CDR2 SQIVND (reference sequence). The CDR3 DNA is TGTGCCAGTAGTGGACCAGGGGGTAATTCACCCCTCCACTTT. It codes for CASSGPGGNSPLHF.

The chain couples TRBV18 to TRBJ2-6, with 8 bases lining up with TRBD1. Germline V CDR1 and CDR2: KGHSH, LQKENI. With V trimmed by 3 bases and J by 4 bases, 2 bases remained unmatched. The CDR3 is 15 amino acids. The CDR3 bases are TGTGCCAGCTCACCGGGGACAGGAGGGGCCAACGTCCTGACTTTC. This sequence encodes CASSPGTGGANVLTF.

This clone came up a few times. J is TRBJ1-6 and V is TRBV19, with TRBD1 matching 7 bases. The CDR3 consists of 16 residues. Germline CDR1 reads LNHDA; CDR2 reads SQIVND (reference sequence). The trim removed 5 bases at V and 3 bases at J, leaving 7 bases unmatched. CDR3 region: CASSLTHRGYNSPLHF. As DNA, the CDR3 is TGTGCCAGTAGTCTCACCCACAGGGGCTATAATTCACCCCTCCACTTT.

The chain links TRBV11-2 to TRBJ2-5; 11 bases map to TRBD2. The CDR3 covers 15 residues. V shed 7 bases and J 2 bases; nucleotides not matched to a gene: 6. The germline V gene encodes CDR1 SGHAT and CDR2 FQNNGV. In DNA form, the CDR3 reads TGTGCCAGCACCAAGGGACTAGCGGTTCAAGAGACCCAGTACTTC. This gives the protein CASTKGLAVQETQYF. The whole variable domain, filled in from reference TRBV11-2 and TRBJ2-5, reads EAGVAQSPRYKIIEKRQSVAFWCNPISGHATLYWYQQILGQGPKLLIQFQNNGVVDDSQLPKDRFSAERLKGVDSTLKIQPAKLEDSAVYLCASTKGLAVQETQYFGPGTRLLVL.

The chain uses TRBV5-1 and TRBJ1-2; tentative D call: TRBD1 (5 bases). The V gene lost 0 bases and the J gene lost 3 bases, with 12 bases spanning the gap. CDR3 length: 15 amino acids. Germline V CDR1 and CDR2: SGHRS, YFSETQ. This CDR3 reads CASSLGPIGDYGYTF. The CDR3 nucleotides read TGCGCCAGCAGCTTGGGACCCATAGGGGACTATGGCTACACCTTC.

The V call is TRBV28, the J call TRBJ1-3, with TRBD1 as a possible D gene (6 bases). CDR1 is MDHEN, CDR2 SYDVKM, per germline. V was shortened by 1 base and J by 4 bases, with 14 bases between the two germline ends. The length of the CDR3 is 16 residues. CDR3 protein: CASSLLGRGGGNTIYF. Written as DNA, the CDR3 is TGTGCCAGCAGTTTATTGGGCAGAGGGGGAGGAAACACCATATATTTT.

The chain links TRBV2 to TRBJ1-5; 7 nucleotides align to TRBD1. Trimming removed 4 bases from V and 4 bases from J; junction bases left unmatched: 4. CDR1 SNHLY and CDR2 FYNNEI come from the germline V gene. The CDR3 consists of 14 residues. Here the CDR3 DNA reads TGTGCCAGCAGTGCGGCAGGGGGTAATCAGCCCCAGCATTTT. This translates into CASSAAGGNQPQHF.

The V and J genes are TRBV5-1 and TRBJ1-1; unclear D gene. The CDR3 is made up of 14 amino acids. Per the germline V gene, CDR1 is SGHRS and CDR2 is YFSETQ. Trimming cost V 1 base and J 5 bases, with 12 bases left between them. CDR3 protein: CASSLFAGITEAFF. The CDR3, as DNA: TGCGCCAGCAGCTTGTTTGCAGGAATAACTGAAGCTTTCTTT.

The chain uses TRBV7-9 and TRBJ2-3, with TRBD2 matching over 14 bases. After removal of 5 bases from V and 4 bases from J, the junction contained 5 bases not matched to a gene. Germline V gene sequence: CDR1 SEHNR, CDR2 FQNEAQ (reference sequence). CDR3 size: 16 residues. The CDR3 protein is CASSPPGLAGADTQYF. CDR3 sequence (DNA): TGTGCCAGCAGCCCACCGGGACTAGCGGGGGCAGATACGCAGTATTTT.

The V and J genes are TRBV6-5 and TRBJ1-2; TRBD1 agrees at 8 bases. Trimming removed 7 bases from V and 8 bases from J; junction bases left unmatched: 6. Germline V gene data show CDR1 as MNHEY and CDR2 as SVGAGI. The CDR3 has 12 residues. CDR3 coding DNA: TGTGCCAGCACGAAGGACAGGGTAGGCTACACCTTC. This sequence encodes CASTKDRVGYTF.

This chain connects TRBV10-3 to TRBJ2-3; 13 bases fit TRBD2. The ends lost 10 bases at V and 2 bases at J; junction bases unmatched: 9. Germline V lookup: CDR1 ENHRY, CDR2 SYGVKD. The CDR3 length is 16 residues. The CDR3 here is CATGGTSGTTTDTQYF. In DNA form, the CDR3 reads TGTGCCACCGGGGGGACTAGCGGGACGACCACAGATACGCAGTATTTT.

This clone was observed a single time. The V call is TRBV6-5, the J call TRBJ2-1; 10 bases are shared with TRBD2. CDR1 is MNHEY, CDR2 SVGAGI, per germline. After removal of 3 bases from V and 13 bases from J, the junction contained 6 bases not matched to a gene. There are 13 residues in the CDR3. In DNA form, the CDR3 reads TGTGCCAGCAGTTATGGCGTAGCGGGGGGTCAGTTCTTC. It codes for CASSYGVAGGQFF.

V is TRBV7-8 and J is TRBJ2-2; D possibly corresponds to TRBD1 (6 bases). The germline V gene encodes CDR1 SGHVS and CDR2 FQNEAQ. Trimming cost V 1 base and J 5 bases, with 11 bases left between them. CDR3 length: 15 amino acids. CDR3 protein: CASSLDREMTGELFF. CDR3 nucleotide sequence: TGTGCCAGCAGCTTAGACAGGGAGATGACCGGGGAGCTGTTTTTT.

This chain links TRBV7-3 with TRBJ2-3; D is ambiguous. Per the germline V gene, CDR1 is SGHTA and CDR2 is FQGTGA. This CDR3 has 13 residues. V lost 1 base, J lost 7 bases, and 9 bases lay in between. DNA for the CDR3: TGTGCCAGCAGCTTAAATTCGGGTAATACGCAGTATTTT. Its protein is CASSLNSGNTQYF.

This chain joins TRBV6-1 and TRBJ2-3; D perhaps matches TRBD2 (6 bases). The V gene's germline CDR1 is MNHNS and CDR2 SASEGT. The CDR3 sequence is 16 residues long. Trimming left V 3 bases short and J 0 bases short, with 13 bases between. The CDR3 loop reads CASSERGGVSTDTQYF. The DNA for the CDR3 is TGTGCCAGCAGTGAGCGTGGCGGGGTTAGCACAGATACGCAGTATTTT.

The chain uses TRBV5-1 and TRBJ1-4; D may be TRBD1 (6 bases). The CDR3 spans 13 residues. V was cut by 4 bases and J by 4 bases, with 8 bases left in between. Germline V gene data show CDR1 as SGHRS and CDR2 as YFSETQ. As DNA, the CDR3 is TGCGCCAGCAGCCGGACAGATAATGAAAAACTGTTTTTT. Translation: CASSRTDNEKLFF.

The gene calls are TRBV29-1 and TRBJ1-2; 7 bases are shared with TRBD1. Per germline, CDR1 SQVTM and CDR2 ANQGSEA. The CDR3 contains 13 residues. V dropped 6 bases and J dropped 0; count of bases not matched to a gene: 4. CDR3 sequence: CSVRTGANYGYTF. DNA of the CDR3: TGCAGCGTCCGGACAGGAGCTAACTATGGCTACACCTTC.

V is TRBV7-2 and J is TRBJ1-2; D gene unclear. Germline CDR1 SGHTA, CDR2 FQGNSA. The CDR3 loop spans 14 amino acids. Trimming took off 3 bases at V and 8 bases at J, with 16 bases between the two ends. This chain's CDR3 is CASSLQVLGSGYTF. The CDR3 coding sequence is TGTGCCAGCAGCTTGCAGGTCCTGGGTTCGGGCTACACCTTC.

The genes are TRBV19 and TRBJ1-2; the match to TRBD1 covers 8 bases. This CDR3 region has 15 residues. Germline CDR1 LNHDA, CDR2 SQIVND (reference sequence). V lost 3 bases, J lost 2 bases, and 5 bases stayed unmatched. CDR3 sequence reads: CASSMGDRLNYGYTF. In DNA, the CDR3 is TGTGCCAGTAGTATGGGGGACAGGTTGAACTATGGCTACACCTTC.

This chain joins TRBV2 and TRBJ1-6; no definite D call. From germline, CDR1 is SNHLY and CDR2 FYNNEI. V dropped 7 bases and J dropped 7 bases, with 17 bases sitting between them. The CDR3 contains 15 residues. This CDR3 is CASKKQPDLNSPLHF. The CDR3 DNA reads as TGTGCCAGCAAGAAACAGCCGGACTTAAATTCACCCCTCCACTTT.

The V call is TRBV12-3 or TRBV12-4, the J call TRBJ1-2, with 7 nucleotides matching TRBD1. V lost 6 bases, J lost 6 bases, and 4 bases stayed unmatched. The CDR3 is 12 residues long. The CDR3 DNA sequence: TGTGCCAGCAGCCGGCAGGGGGATGGCTACACCTTC. Translation gives CASSRQGDGYTF.